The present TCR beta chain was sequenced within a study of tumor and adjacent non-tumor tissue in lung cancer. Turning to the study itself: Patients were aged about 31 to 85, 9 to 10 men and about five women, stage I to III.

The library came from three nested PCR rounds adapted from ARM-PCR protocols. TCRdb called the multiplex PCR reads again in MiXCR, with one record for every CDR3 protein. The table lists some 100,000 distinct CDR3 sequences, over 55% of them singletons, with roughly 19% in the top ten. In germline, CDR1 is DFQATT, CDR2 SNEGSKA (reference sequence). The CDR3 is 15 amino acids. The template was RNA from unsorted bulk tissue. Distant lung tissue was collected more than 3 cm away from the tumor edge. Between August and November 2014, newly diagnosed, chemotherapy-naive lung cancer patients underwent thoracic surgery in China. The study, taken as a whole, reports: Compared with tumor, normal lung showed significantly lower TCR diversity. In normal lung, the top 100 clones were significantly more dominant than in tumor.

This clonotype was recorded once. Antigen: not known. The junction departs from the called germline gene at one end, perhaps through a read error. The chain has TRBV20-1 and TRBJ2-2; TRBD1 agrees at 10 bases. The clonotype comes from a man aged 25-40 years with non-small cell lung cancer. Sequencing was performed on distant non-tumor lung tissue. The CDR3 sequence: CSASPSTGGPGERFF. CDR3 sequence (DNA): TGCAGCGCTAGCCCTTCGACAGGGGGCCCCGGGGAGCGGTTTTTT.